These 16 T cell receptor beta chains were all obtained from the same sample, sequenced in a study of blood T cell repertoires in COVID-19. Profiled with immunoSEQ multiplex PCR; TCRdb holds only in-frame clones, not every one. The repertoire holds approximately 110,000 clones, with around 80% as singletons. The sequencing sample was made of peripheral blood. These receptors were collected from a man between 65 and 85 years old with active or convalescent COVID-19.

The CDR3: CASIISGARSGNTIYF. In nucleotides, the CDR3 is TGTGCCAGCATTATTTCTGGGGCCCGCTCTGGAAACACCATATATTTT. J is TRBJ1-3 and V is TRBV28, with D possibly TRBD1 on 5 matching bases. The germline gives CDR1 MDHEN, CDR2 SYDVKM. The CDR3 spans 16 residues. V lost 7 bases, J lost 0 bases, and 16 bases lay in between. Variable domain in full (rest from reference TRBV28 and TRBJ1-3): DVKVTQSSRYLVKRTGEKVFLECVQDMDHENMFWYRQDPGLGLRLIYFSYDVKMKEKGDIPEGYSVSREKKERFSLILESASTNQTSMYLCASIISGARSGNTIYFGEGSWLTVV.

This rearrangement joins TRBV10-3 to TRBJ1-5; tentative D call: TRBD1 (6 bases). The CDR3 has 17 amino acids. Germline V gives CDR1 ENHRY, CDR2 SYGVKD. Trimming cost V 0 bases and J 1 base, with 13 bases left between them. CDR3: CAISESWQGTSNQPQHF. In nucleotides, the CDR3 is TGTGCCATCAGTGAGTCGTGGCAGGGGACGAGCAATCAGCCCCAGCATTTT.

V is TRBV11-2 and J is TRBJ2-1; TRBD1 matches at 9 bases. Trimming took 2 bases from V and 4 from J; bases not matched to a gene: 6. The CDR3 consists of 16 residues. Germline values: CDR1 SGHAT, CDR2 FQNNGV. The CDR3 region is CASSLSDRGGYNEQFF. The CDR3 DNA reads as TGTGCCAGCAGCTTATCGGACAGGGGAGGGTACAATGAGCAGTTCTTC.

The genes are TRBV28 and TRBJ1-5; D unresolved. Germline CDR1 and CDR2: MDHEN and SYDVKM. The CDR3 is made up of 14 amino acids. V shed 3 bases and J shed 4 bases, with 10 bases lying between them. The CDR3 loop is CASSLRAGNQPQHF. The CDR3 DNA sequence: TGTGCCAGCAGTTTGCGGGCCGGTAATCAGCCCCAGCATTTT.

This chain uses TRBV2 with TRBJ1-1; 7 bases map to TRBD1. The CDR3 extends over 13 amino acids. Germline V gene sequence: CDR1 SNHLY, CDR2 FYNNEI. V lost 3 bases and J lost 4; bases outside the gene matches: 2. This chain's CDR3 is CASSENRGTEAFF. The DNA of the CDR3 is TGTGCCAGCAGTGAGAACAGGGGCACTGAAGCTTTCTTT.

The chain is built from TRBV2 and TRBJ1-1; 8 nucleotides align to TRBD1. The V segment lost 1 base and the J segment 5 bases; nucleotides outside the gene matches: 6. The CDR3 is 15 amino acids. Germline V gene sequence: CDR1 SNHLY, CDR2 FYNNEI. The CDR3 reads CASSEEGRGRTEAFF. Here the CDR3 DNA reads TGTGCCAGCAGTGAAGAGGGCAGGGGGCGTACTGAAGCTTTCTTT.

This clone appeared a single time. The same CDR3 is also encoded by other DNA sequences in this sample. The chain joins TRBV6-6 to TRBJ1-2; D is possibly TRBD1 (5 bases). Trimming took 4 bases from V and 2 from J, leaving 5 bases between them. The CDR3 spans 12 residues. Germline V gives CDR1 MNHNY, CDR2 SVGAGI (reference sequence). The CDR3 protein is CASSSGNYGYTF. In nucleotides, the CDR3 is TGTGCCAGCAGTTCAGGGAACTATGGCTACACCTTC.

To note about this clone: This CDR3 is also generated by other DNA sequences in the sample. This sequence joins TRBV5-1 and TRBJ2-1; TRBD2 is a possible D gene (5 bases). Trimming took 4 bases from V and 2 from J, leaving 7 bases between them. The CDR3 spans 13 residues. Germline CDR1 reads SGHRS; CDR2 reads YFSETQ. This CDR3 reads CASSRGTYNEQFF. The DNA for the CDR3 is TGCGCCAGCAGCCGAGGGACCTACAATGAGCAGTTCTTC. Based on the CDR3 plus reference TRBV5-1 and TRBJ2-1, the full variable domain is KAGVTQTPRYLIKTRGQQVTLSCSPISGHRSVSWYQQTPGQGLQFLFEYFSETQRNKGNFPGRFSGRQFSNSRSEMNVSTLELGDSALYLCASSRGTYNEQFFGPGTRLTVL.

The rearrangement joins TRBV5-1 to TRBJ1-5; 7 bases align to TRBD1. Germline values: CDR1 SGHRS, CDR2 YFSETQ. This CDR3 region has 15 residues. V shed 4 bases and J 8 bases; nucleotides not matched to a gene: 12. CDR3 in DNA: TGCGCCAGCAGCGGGGGGACAGCCCCTTGGGAGCCCCAGCATTTT. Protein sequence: CASSGGTAPWEPQHF. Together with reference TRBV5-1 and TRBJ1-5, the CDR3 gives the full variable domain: KAGVTQTPRYLIKTRGQQVTLSCSPISGHRSVSWYQQTPGQGLQFLFEYFSETQRNKGNFPGRFSGRQFSNSRSEMNVSTLELGDSALYLCASSGGTAPWEPQHFGDGTRLSIL.

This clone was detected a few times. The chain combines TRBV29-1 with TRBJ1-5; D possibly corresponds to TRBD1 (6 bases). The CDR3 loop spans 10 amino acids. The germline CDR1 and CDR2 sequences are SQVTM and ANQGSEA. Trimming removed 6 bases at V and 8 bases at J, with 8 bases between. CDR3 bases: TGCAGCGTGCACAGGGAGCCCCAGCATTTT. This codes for CSVHREPQHF.

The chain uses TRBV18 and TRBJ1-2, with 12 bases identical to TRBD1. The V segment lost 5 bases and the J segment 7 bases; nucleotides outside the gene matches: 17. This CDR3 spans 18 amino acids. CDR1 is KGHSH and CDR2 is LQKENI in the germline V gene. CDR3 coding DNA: TGTGCCAGCTCAACGATTAGTGGATCGGGACAGGGGGCGTCTGGCTACACCTTC. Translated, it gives CASSTISGSGQGASGYTF.

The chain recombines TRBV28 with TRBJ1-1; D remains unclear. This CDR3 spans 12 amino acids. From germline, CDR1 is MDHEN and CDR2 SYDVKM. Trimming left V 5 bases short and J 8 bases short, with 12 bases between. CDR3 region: CASSLLMGEAFF. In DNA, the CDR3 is TGTGCCAGCAGTCTTCTCATGGGCGAAGCTTTCTTT.

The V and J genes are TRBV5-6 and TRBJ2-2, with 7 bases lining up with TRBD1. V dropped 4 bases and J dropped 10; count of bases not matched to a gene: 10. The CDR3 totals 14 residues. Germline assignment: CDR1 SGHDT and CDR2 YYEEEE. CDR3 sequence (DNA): TGTGCCAGCAGCGGAAACAAGGGGGCAGAGGAGCTGTTTTTT. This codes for CASSGNKGAEELFF.

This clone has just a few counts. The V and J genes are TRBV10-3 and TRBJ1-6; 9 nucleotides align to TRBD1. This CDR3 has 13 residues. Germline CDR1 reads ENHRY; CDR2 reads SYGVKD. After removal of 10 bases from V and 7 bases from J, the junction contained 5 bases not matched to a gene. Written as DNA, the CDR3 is TGTGCCACATTGGGGACAGGGAATTCACCCCTCCACTTT. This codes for CATLGTGNSPLHF.

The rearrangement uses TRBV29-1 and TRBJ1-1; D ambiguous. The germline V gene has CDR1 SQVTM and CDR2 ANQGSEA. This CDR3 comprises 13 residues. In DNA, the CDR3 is TGCAGTGGCATGGCGGGTTGGAACACTGAAGCTTTCTTT. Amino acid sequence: CSGMAGWNTEAFF. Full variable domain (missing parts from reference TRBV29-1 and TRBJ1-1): SAVISQKPSRDICQRGTSLTIQCQVDSQVTMMFWYRQQPGQSLTLIATANQGSEATYESGFVIDKFPISRPNLTFSTLTVSNMSPEDSSIYLCSGMAGWNTEAFFGQGTRLTVV.

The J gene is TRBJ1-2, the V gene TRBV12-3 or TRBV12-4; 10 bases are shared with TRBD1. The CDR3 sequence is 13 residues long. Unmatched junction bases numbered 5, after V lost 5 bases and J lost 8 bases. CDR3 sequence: CASSARTGGGYTF. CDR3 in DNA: TGTGCCAGCAGTGCAAGGACAGGGGGAGGCTACACCTTC.